The 29 T cell receptor beta chains below come from one sample, sequenced in a study of T cells in Graves' hyperthyroidism and ophthalmopathy. RNA transcripts served as the template for amplifying TCR beta CDR3 regions. First-round RT-PCR targeting the TCR CDR3 was performed with the HTBI primer set. TCRdb called the multiplex PCR reads again in MiXCR, with one record for every CDR3 protein. The sample carries about 640,000 distinct CDR3 sequences, 45% recorded once. The sample consisted of peripheral blood or thyroid tissue (not recorded which). The receptors were gathered from an adult man with Graves' disease, either hyperthyroidism or ophthalmopathy (not recorded which).

The table lists this clonotype with many counts. The genes are TRBV2 and TRBJ1-1; 10 nucleotides align to TRBD1. Germline V gene data show CDR1 as SNHLY and CDR2 as FYNNEI. The CDR3 covers 15 residues. The V gene end was trimmed by 4 bases and the J gene end by 0 bases; junction bases not matched to a gene: 2. The CDR3 DNA reads TGTGCCAGCAGTGGACAGGGGGCTATGAACACTGAAGCTTTCTTT. Translation: CASSGQGAMNTEAFF.

This clonotype turned up a few times. The chain employs TRBV6-1 and TRBJ1-1; D is undetermined. Per germline, CDR1 MNHNS and CDR2 SASEGT. The CDR3 runs 15 residues. V was shortened by 4 bases and J by 1 base, with 13 bases between the two germline ends. CDR3 region: CASSVNGAGNTEAFF. The CDR3 nucleotides are TGTGCCAGCAGTGTGAACGGCGCTGGGAACACTGAAGCTTTCTTT.

To note about this clonotype: Given a much more abundant clone one base away, this may be a read error. V usage is TRBV7-9 and J usage is TRBJ1-1; no clear D gene. Germline assignment: CDR1 SEHNR and CDR2 FQNEAQ (reference sequence). The CDR3 length is 12 residues. Written as DNA, the CDR3 is TGTGACAGCAGCTTAGCAACGTCTGAAGCTTTCTTT. Translation gives CDSSLATSEAFF.

J is TRBJ1-5 and V is TRBV25-1; possible D gene TRBD1, 6 bases. This CDR3 is built from 14 residues. Germline V gene data show CDR1 as MGHDK and CDR2 as SYGVNS. Trimming took off 8 bases at V and 5 bases at J, with 16 bases between the two ends. The CDR3 DNA follows: TGTGCCAGCGTGAGCAGGGGCGGCGATCAGCCCCAGCATTTT. It is translated as CASVSRGGDQPQHF.

This chain connects TRBV19 to TRBJ1-2; a weak D match, TRBD1 (5 bases). This CDR3 is built from 15 residues. The ends were cut back, 4 bases at V and 6 bases at J, with 18 bases in the middle. CDR1 LNHDA and CDR2 SQIVND come from the germline V gene (reference sequence). CDR3 loop: CASSTPGRITHGYTF. CDR3 nucleotide sequence: TGTGCCAGTAGTACTCCGGGACGCATAACCCATGGCTACACCTTC.

This clonotype was detected ten times or more. The V call is TRBV29-1, the J call TRBJ1-1; TRBD1 might be the D (6 bases). Germline assignment: CDR1 SQVTM and CDR2 ANQGSEA. The CDR3 contains 14 residues. The V end was cut by 2 bases, the J end by 4 bases, with 14 bases between. The CDR3 loop reads CSVEPQGGGTEAFF. DNA for the CDR3: TGCAGCGTTGAACCACAGGGTGGCGGCACTGAAGCTTTCTTT.

The chain is built from TRBV3-1 and TRBJ1-1; no reliable D call. This CDR3 region has 13 residues. The germline V gene encodes CDR1 LGHDT and CDR2 YNNKEL (reference sequence). Trimming left V 5 bases short and J 2 bases short, with 9 bases between. CDR3: CASSMGFNTEAFF. As DNA, the CDR3 is TGTGCCAGCAGCATGGGTTTTAACACTGAAGCTTTCTTT.

This clonotype showed up many times. V gene TRBV7-2 combines with J gene TRBJ1-5, with unresolved D. Trimming stripped 5 bases from V and 2 bases from J, with 10 bases between. Germline-derived CDR1 and CDR2 are SGHTA and FQGNSA. This CDR3 contains 14 residues. The CDR3 nucleotides read TGTGCCAGCAGCCCACTCGGTGGCAATCAGCCCCAGCATTTT. This translates into CASSPLGGNQPQHF.

This clonotype was detected ten times or more. This chain joins TRBV7-9 and TRBJ2-7; D might be TRBD2 (5 bases). Germline lookup yields CDR1 SEHNR and CDR2 FQNEAQ (reference sequence). The length of the CDR3 is 13 residues. The germline V and J ends were trimmed by 0 bases and 3 bases, with 6 bases remaining between them. In DNA, the CDR3 is TGTGCCAGCAGCTTAGCGGGAGACTACGAGCAGTACTTC. It yields the protein CASSLAGDYEQYF.

Many counts were recorded for this clonotype. The CDR3 loop reads CASRPDVLYGYTF. As DNA, the CDR3 is TGTGCCAGCAGGCCCGACGTGCTCTATGGCTACACCTTC. The chain employs TRBV2 and TRBJ1-2; no definite D call. The CDR3 length is 13 residues. Germline assignment: CDR1 SNHLY and CDR2 FYNNEI. Trimming stripped 6 bases from V and 4 bases from J, with 12 bases between.

There are a few counts of this clonotype. V usage is TRBV5-1 and J usage is TRBJ1-1, with D unclear. Germline CDR1 is SGHRS and CDR2 is YFSETQ. The CDR3 totals 14 residues. The V end was cut by 0 bases, the J end by 4 bases, with 10 bases between. CDR3 sequence (DNA): TGCGCCAGCAGCTTGGAATCGGGGATCACTGAAGCTTTCTTT. Amino acid sequence: CASSLESGITEAFF.

This clonotype showed up just a few times. This sequence joins TRBV2 and TRBJ1-1; D unclear. The V end was cut by 6 bases, the J end by 2 bases, with 7 bases between. CDR1 and CDR2 from the germline V gene are SNHLY and FYNNEI. The CDR3 runs to 12 residues. CDR3 DNA: TGTGCCAGCAGCACGCACAACACTGAAGCTTTCTTT. Amino acids: CASSTHNTEAFF.

As regards this clonotype: At one end the junction does not follow the germline gene, possibly because of a read error. This chain connects TRBV12-3 or TRBV12-4 to TRBJ2-7; D gene uncertain. CDR3 length: 12 residues. CDR3 bases: TGTGCCACCAGTTTAGTGATCCTCGAGCAGTACTTC. Protein sequence: CATSLVILEQYF.

This clonotype appeared once. The rearrangement joins TRBV24-1 to TRBJ1-2, with D unclear. Trimming cost V 8 bases and J 7 bases, with 19 bases left between them. Germline-derived CDR1 and CDR2 are KGHDR and SFDVKD. The CDR3 totals 14 residues. The CDR3 is CATTRQVDLFGYTF. CDR3 in DNA: TGTGCCACCACTCGCCAGGTGGACCTTTTTGGCTACACCTTC.

This clonotype was picked up many times. The chain has TRBV14 and TRBJ1-6; D is unclear. V dropped 0 bases and J dropped 8 bases, with 11 bases sitting between them. CDR3 length equals 15 residues. CDR1 SGHDN and CDR2 FVKESK come from the germline V gene. Here the CDR3 reads CASSQDGRTHSPLHF. CDR3 coding DNA: TGTGCCAGCAGCCAAGATGGCAGGACGCATTCACCCCTCCACTTT.

As to this clonotype: Mismatch with germline at one junction end may stem from a read error. J is TRBJ2-6 and V is TRBV9; 10 bases map to TRBD2. This CDR3 is built from 17 residues. The germline gives CDR1 SGDLS, CDR2 YYNGEE. The CDR3 here is CASSASGRTSGANGLTF. The CDR3 nucleotides are TGTGCCAGCAGCGCTAGCGGGAGAACCTCTGGGGCCAACGGCCTGACTTTC.

Note on this clonotype: Compared with germline, one end of the junction differs, possibly owing to a read error. This chain joins TRBV10-3 and TRBJ1-2, with D unclear. The CDR3 sequence is 14 residues long. Germline CDR1 is ENHRY and CDR2 is SYGVKD. CDR3 sequence: CASSNPAREVGYTF. CDR3 bases: TGTGCCAGCAGTAACCCCGCAAGGGAGGTGGGCTACACCTTC.

As concerns this clonotype: Germline is not matched at one junction end, which may reflect a read error. The chain links TRBV6-4 to TRBJ2-6, with 9 bases identical to TRBD1. In germline, CDR1 is MRHNA, CDR2 SNTAGT. The CDR3 sequence is 11 residues long. The chain's CDR3 is CASSDGTGIAF. CDR3 nucleotides: TGTGCCAGCAGTGACGGGACAGGGATTGCTTTC.

The V gene is TRBV2, the J gene TRBJ1-2; D is uncertain. CDR1 is SNHLY and CDR2 is FYNNEI in the germline V gene. V lost 6 bases and J 7 bases, leaving 21 bases between the germline ends. The length of the CDR3 is 15 residues. The CDR3 DNA follows: TGTGCCAGCAGCCCTCAAGGGTGGCCGCATTTTGGCTACACCTTC. Protein product: CASSPQGWPHFGYTF.

This clonotype appeared many times. The chain uses TRBV7-9 and TRBJ1-2; TRBD1 is a possible D gene (6 bases). The V gene's germline CDR1 is SEHNR and CDR2 FQNEAQ (reference sequence). V lost 5 bases and J 0 bases, leaving 13 bases between the germline ends. This CDR3 has 15 residues. The CDR3 coding sequence is TGTGCCAGCAGCCAACAGGGATTGGCTAACTATGGCTACACCTTC. Translated, it gives CASSQQGLANYGYTF. The whole variable domain, remainder taken from reference TRBV7-9 and TRBJ1-2, is DTGVSQNPRHKITKRGQNVTFRCDPISEHNRLYWYRQTLGQGPEFLTYFQNEAQLEKSRLLSDRFSAERPKGSFSTLEIQRTEQGDSAMYLCASSQQGLANYGYTFGSGTRLTVV.

In the case of this clonotype: A much larger clone lies one base from this, so it may be a read error. The chain has TRBV11-2 and TRBJ1-4; D unclear. The CDR3 loop spans 16 amino acids. Between the trimmed V and J ends, which lost 5 bases and 7 bases, there was a span of 20 bases. Germline V lookup: CDR1 SGHAT, CDR2 FQNNGV. The CDR3 is CASSVVLEAGCEKLFF. CDR3 coding DNA: TGTGCCAGCAGCGTAGTCCTCGAGGCAGGTTGTGAAAAACTGTTTTTT.

In this sample, this clonotype turned up a few times. V gene TRBV20-1 combines with J gene TRBJ2-7; D unresolved. Trimming took 5 bases from V and 3 from J, leaving 8 bases between them. Germline assignment: CDR1 DFQATT and CDR2 SNEGSKA (reference sequence). The CDR3 contains 11 residues. The DNA for the CDR3 is TGCAGTGCTTTTCTCGTCTACGAGCAGTACTTC. It encodes CSAFLVYEQYF.

The V and J genes are TRBV10-3 and TRBJ1-5, with a weak D call TRBD1 (5 bases). Trimming took off 6 bases at V and 4 bases at J, with 19 bases between the two ends. The CDR3 spans 16 residues. Looked up from germline, CDR1 is ENHRY and CDR2 is SYGVKD. CDR3 sequence: CAISFVAGRENQPQHF. CDR3 nucleotide sequence: TGTGCCATCAGCTTTGTCGCGGGACGGGAAAATCAGCCCCAGCATTTT.

This chain connects TRBV24-1 to TRBJ2-2, with TRBD1 matching over 8 bases. This CDR3 contains 18 residues. Germline V lookup: CDR1 KGHDR, CDR2 SFDVKD. V was clipped by 5 bases and J by 1 base; unmatched bases: 11. In nucleotides, the CDR3 is TGTGCCACCAGTGGATTCAAAACCAGGGGGCGGAACACCGGGGAGCTGTTTTTT. Translation gives CATSGFKTRGRNTGELFF.

This clonotype was seen only a few times. In DNA, the CDR3 is TGTGCCAGAGAGGAGTTAGCGGGTACAAAGCAAGAGACCCAGTACTTC. Its protein product is CAREELAGTKQETQYF. This chain connects TRBV7-9 to TRBJ2-5, with 7 positions matching TRBD2. This CDR3 is built from 16 residues. The V gene end was trimmed by 9 bases and the J gene end by 2 bases; junction bases not matched to a gene: 15. Per the germline V gene, CDR1 is SEHNR and CDR2 is FQNEAQ (reference sequence).

The chain uses TRBV6-6 and TRBJ2-2, with a tentative D call TRBD1 (5 bases). Trimming took off 7 bases at V and 6 bases at J, with 12 bases between the two ends. This CDR3 region has 13 residues. Germline CDR1 MNHNY, CDR2 SVGAGI (reference sequence). The CDR3 spells CASMGRRAGELFF. The CDR3 region has the DNA TGTGCCAGCATGGGGCGTAGGGCCGGGGAGCTGTTTTTT.

The V and J genes are TRBV20-1 and TRBJ1-1, with no clear D. The CDR3 contains 13 residues. From germline, CDR1 is DFQATT and CDR2 SNEGSKA (reference sequence). V lost 0 bases and J 1 base, leaving 6 bases between the germline ends. CDR3 nucleotides: TGCAGTGCTAGAGAAGGAGGGAACACTGAAGCTTTCTTT. It specifies CSAREGGNTEAFF.

The V and J genes are TRBV6-1 and TRBJ1-4; D is undetermined. CDR3 length: 14 residues. CDR1 and CDR2 (germline): MNHNS, SASEGT. Trimming took 1 base from V and 5 from J, leaving 8 bases between them. CDR3 nucleotides: TGTGCCAGCAGTGAAGGTGCATTAAATGAAAAACTGTTTTTT. Translation: CASSEGALNEKLFF.

The rearrangement uses TRBV10-3 and TRBJ2-3; unclear D gene. V lost 5 bases and J lost 0, with 6 bases in between. The germline gives CDR1 ENHRY, CDR2 SYGVKD. The CDR3 consists of 13 residues. The CDR3 region is CAISLASTDTQYF. The CDR3 DNA reads as TGTGCCATCAGTTTAGCTAGCACAGATACGCAGTATTTT.